The 18 T cell receptor beta chains below were found in one sample sequenced in a study of T cells in Graves' hyperthyroidism and ophthalmopathy. RNA transcripts were the template for amplifying TCR beta CDR3 regions. First-round RT-PCR of the TCR CDR3 relied on the HTBI primer set. MiXCR, run by TCRdb on the multiplex PCR reads, gives a single entry per CDR3 protein. The sample yields hundreds of thousands of distinct CDR3 sequences, roughly 14% seen once. The sequencing input was blood. These receptors all stem from a woman aged 25-40 years with Graves' hyperthyroidism that later progressed to Graves' ophthalmopathy.

The J gene is TRBJ2-3, the V gene TRBV5-1, with D perhaps assigned TRBD1 or TRBD2 (5 bases each). Germline CDR1 reads SGHRS; CDR2 reads YFSETQ. CDR3 length equals 14 residues. V was clipped by 6 bases and J by 2 bases, with 13 bases between them. CDR3 loop: CASNWGTNTDTQYF. CDR3 sequence (DNA): TGCGCCAGCAACTGGGGGACGAACACAGATACGCAGTATTTT.

This CDR3 is CASSQPSGRFADTQYF. The CDR3 bases are TGTGCCAGCTCCCAGCCTAGCGGGAGGTTTGCAGATACGCAGTATTTT. The chain is built from TRBV5-5 and TRBJ2-3; 11 bases align to TRBD2. Germline-derived CDR1 and CDR2 are SGHKS and YYEKEE (reference sequence). The V and J ends lost 7 bases and 4 bases, in that order; junction bases with no gene match: 11. The CDR3 consists of 16 residues.

This clonotype was seen a handful of times. One end of the junction is discordant with germline, which a read error may explain. The rearrangement links TRBV18 to TRBJ1-4; TRBD1 matches at 8 bases. Germline values: CDR1 KGHSH, CDR2 LQKENI. The CDR3 is made up of 15 amino acids. The CDR3 loop reads CASSPKTGENEELFF. CDR3 nucleotide sequence: TGTGCCAGCTCACCAAAGACAGGGGAGAATGAAGAACTGTTTTTT.

At least ten counts were recorded for this clonotype. This chain uses TRBV28 with TRBJ1-5, with D maybe TRBD1 (6 bases). The CDR3 runs to 18 residues. Germline CDR1 is MDHEN and CDR2 is SYDVKM. Trimming cost V 5 bases and J 0 bases, with 20 bases left between them. The CDR3 loop reads CASSPGTDRLNSNQPQHF. CDR3 bases: TGTGCCAGCAGTCCCGGGACCGACAGGCTTAATAGCAATCAGCCCCAGCATTTT.

This clonotype has a count of ten or more. The CDR3 region is CSARDLGQDHSPLHF. The CDR3 coding sequence is TGCAGTGCTAGAGATCTAGGACAGGATCATTCACCCCTCCACTTT. The gene calls are TRBV20-1 and TRBJ1-6; 7 bases match TRBD1. The J segment lost 8 bases and the V segment lost 0 bases, leaving 7 bases of the junction unmatched. Germline CDR1 reads DFQATT; CDR2 reads SNEGSKA (reference sequence). CDR3 length: 15 amino acids.

This clonotype was counted at least ten times. The chain uses TRBV4-2 and TRBJ2-1; perhaps TRBD2 as D (6 bases). V lost 8 bases, J lost 0 bases, and 17 bases lay in between. The CDR3 loop spans 16 amino acids. Per germline, CDR1 LGHNA and CDR2 YNFKEQ. The CDR3 nucleotides read TGTGCCAGCCGCCTTACTAGCTCGAGCTCCTACAATGAGCAGTTCTTC. This encodes CASRLTSSSSYNEQFF.

V is TRBV13 and J is TRBJ2-1; 14 bases are a match to TRBD2. Germline V gene data show CDR1 as PRHDT and CDR2 as FYEKMQ (reference sequence). J lost 8 bases, V lost 4 bases, and 4 bases had no gene match. There are 15 residues in the CDR3. The CDR3 sequence: CASSSPGLAGDEQFF. CDR3 nucleotide sequence: TGTGCCAGCAGCTCACCGGGACTAGCGGGAGATGAGCAGTTCTTC.

At least ten counts were recorded for this clonotype. This rearrangement joins TRBV20-1 to TRBJ2-3; 9 bases match TRBD1. Germline loops: CDR1 DFQATT, CDR2 SNEGSKA (reference sequence). After removal of 6 bases from V and 1 base from J, the junction contained 5 bases not matched to a gene. This CDR3 has 14 residues. The CDR3 sequence: CSAAGQGGTDTQYF. The CDR3 DNA sequence: TGCAGTGCAGCGGGACAGGGAGGCACAGATACGCAGTATTTT.

This clonotype was picked up many times. The chain couples TRBV6-5 to TRBJ2-5; 7 nucleotides line up with TRBD1. This CDR3 has 15 residues. The germline V gene has CDR1 MNHEY and CDR2 SVGAGI. Germline trimming cut 2 bases from V and 3 bases from J; bases unmatched to any gene: 6. The chain's CDR3 is CASSYLGQPKETQYF. The CDR3 DNA follows: TGTGCCAGCAGTTACCTGGGACAGCCAAAAGAGACCCAGTACTTC.

This clonotype appeared many times. The chain couples TRBV12-5 to TRBJ2-5, with 10 bases matching TRBD1. The V gene end was trimmed by 5 bases and the J gene end by 3 bases; junction bases not matched to a gene: 6. The CDR3 covers 15 residues. Germline assignment: CDR1 LGHNT and CDR2 FRNRAP. The CDR3 nucleotides read TGTGCTAGTGGTCCAGGACAGGGGGGGGAAGAGACCCAGTACTTC. The encoded protein is CASGPGQGGEETQYF.

With regard to this clonotype: Given a much more abundant clone one base away, this may be a read error. The chain combines TRBV7-9 with TRBJ2-1; D ambiguous. Looked up from germline, CDR1 is SEHNR and CDR2 is FQNEAQ (reference sequence). Trimming took 1 base from V and 10 from J, leaving 5 bases between them. This CDR3 has 11 amino acids. The CDR3 region has the DNA TGTGCCAGCAGCTTAGAGAAGGAGCAGTTCTTC. Its translation: CASSLEKEQFF.

This sequence joins TRBV7-2 and TRBJ2-7; D perhaps matches TRBD2 (6 bases). Trimming took off 0 bases at V and 7 bases at J, with 13 bases between the two ends. The CDR3 is 14 amino acids. CDR1 SGHTA and CDR2 FQGNSA come from the germline V gene. The CDR3: CASSLAGGLAEQYF. CDR3 sequence (DNA): TGTGCCAGCAGCTTAGCGGGGGGTTTAGCTGAGCAGTACTTC. The full variable domain, completed using reference TRBV7-2 and TRBJ2-7, is GAGVSQSPSNKVTEKGKDVELRCDPISGHTALYWYRQSLGQGLEFLIYFQGNSAPDKSGLPSDRFSAERTGGSVSTLTIQRTQQEDSAVYLCASSLAGGLAEQYFGPGTRLTVT.

The chain combines TRBV30 with TRBJ2-3; D may be TRBD2 (5 bases). Between the trimmed V and J ends, which lost 0 bases and 3 bases, there was a span of 13 bases. Per the germline V gene, CDR1 is GTSNPN and CDR2 is SVGIG (reference sequence). There are 15 residues in the CDR3. The CDR3: CAWSVGDTLTDTQYF. As DNA, the CDR3 is TGTGCCTGGAGTGTGGGAGACACTCTAACAGATACGCAGTATTTT.

This clonotype was seen repeatedly, ten times or more. The chain combines TRBV6-1 with TRBJ1-2, with D possibly being TRBD1 (5 bases). V gave up 5 bases and J gave up 3 bases, with 10 bases separating them. Germline V gives CDR1 MNHNS, CDR2 SASEGT. The CDR3 has 13 residues. The CDR3: CASSPQGDYGYTF. In DNA, the CDR3 is TGTGCCAGCAGTCCTCAGGGTGACTATGGCTACACCTTC.

This clonotype was detected many times. The chain joins TRBV18 to TRBJ2-5, with D maybe TRBD2 (5 bases). Trimming removed 3 bases at V and 7 bases at J, with 9 bases between. This CDR3 is built from 12 residues. The germline V gene has CDR1 KGHSH and CDR2 LQKENI. The CDR3 region is CASSPTSGTQYF. The CDR3 DNA is TGTGCCAGCTCACCTACGAGCGGGACCCAGTACTTC.

The V call is TRBV6-5, the J call TRBJ1-1; D is uncertain. Germline V gives CDR1 MNHEY, CDR2 SVGAGI. The CDR3 is 13 residues long. V was shortened by 4 bases and J by 3 bases, with 9 bases between the two germline ends. The DNA of the CDR3 is TGTGCCAGCAGTTTTGAGCCTGACACTGAAGCTTTCTTT. Translated: CASSFEPDTEAFF.

V is TRBV30 and J is TRBJ2-6; D not certain. The CDR3 runs to 14 residues. V lost 3 bases and J lost 3, with 9 bases in between. Germline CDR1 is GTSNPN and CDR2 is SVGIG (reference sequence). The CDR3 reads CAWSDGRGANVLTF. The CDR3 nucleotides read TGTGCCTGGAGCGACGGGCGTGGGGCCAACGTCCTGACTTTC.

This clonotype turned up a few times. CDR3 protein: CASSLISGTHEQFF. CDR3 bases: TGTGCCAGCAGCTTAATCAGCGGGACCCATGAGCAGTTCTTC. V usage is TRBV7-9 and J usage is TRBJ2-1; 7 bases are a match to TRBD2. V shed 2 bases, J shed 8 bases, and the junction held 6 bases outside the gene matches. The CDR3 has 14 residues. Germline assignment: CDR1 SEHNR and CDR2 FQNEAQ (reference sequence).